Listed below are T cell receptor beta chains from one sample, sequenced in a study of graft-versus-host responses after intestinal transplantation. Antigens of these TCRs are unknown. The table came from immunoSEQ multiplex PCR; TCRdb's copy has only in-frame clones and leaves some out. The repertoire includes 100,000 to 120,000 clones, around 93% of them detected once, and approximately 0.49% sits in the top ten. This sample comprised unstimulated CD8+ T cells sorted from spleen or lymph node cells, obtained before intestinal transplant. These receptors came from a human donor who received an intestinal transplant. Each CDR3 is given with its conserved first and last residue. D genes are given only for firm matches. Clone size is given for some rows only: seen once, a few or many times, or a class if the clone is expanded.

j_call cdr3_length v_call d_call clone_size cdr3_nt cdr3_aa
TRBJ2-7 16 TRBV9 TRBD2 once TGTGCCAGCAGCGTAGGGGCGGGAGAAGGGTCCTACGAGCAGTACTTC CASSVGAGEGSYEQYF
TRBJ2-6 17 TRBV5-6 TRBD1 - TGTGCCAGCAGGCGGGACAGGGGGCGCGGTGGGGCCAACGTCCTGACTTTC CASRRDRGRGGANVLTF
TRBJ2-5 14 TRBV27 - - TGTGCCAGCAGTTTATCCGGATTTCAAGAGACCCAGTACTTC CASSLSGFQETQYF
TRBJ2-2 14 TRBV6-1 - - TGTGCCAGCAGTTCCACGGGATCTACCGGGGAGCTGTTTTTT CASSSTGSTGELFF
TRBJ2-5 12 TRBV5-1 TRBD2 - TGCGCCAGCAGCTTGGAGCGGGGTGAGCAGTACTTC CASSLERGEQYF
TRBJ1-4 14 TRBV7-9 - once TGTGCCAGCAGCTTAGGAGGACAGAATGAAAAACTGTTTTTT CASSLGGQNEKLFF
TRBJ1-4 14 TRBV27 - - TGTGCCAGCAGTTTATCAGGGGGGCGTGAAAAACTGTTTTTT CASSLSGGREKLFF
TRBJ2-1 14 TRBV11-2 TRBD2 - TGTGCCAGCAGCTTGTTGCGGGAGGGCTCCCAACAGTTCTTC CASSLLREGSQQFF
TRBJ2-2 18 TRBV5-1 TRBD2 - TGCGCCAGCAGCGGGGGGACAGGACTAGCGGGAGACGCCGGGGAGCTGTTTTTT CASSGGTGLAGDAGELFF
TRBJ2-1 15 TRBV4-1 - - TGCGCCAGCAGCTTAGTAGGGCACTCCTACAATGAGCAGTTCTTC CASSLVGHSYNEQFF
TRBJ2-7 13 TRBV6-1 - - TGTGCCAGCAGTGATAGCACCCCCTACGAGCAGTACTTC CASSDSTPYEQYF
TRBJ2-2 14 TRBV6-5 TRBD2 - TGTGCCAGCAGTTACACTAGCGGGACCGGGGAGCTGTTTTTT CASSYTSGTGELFF
TRBJ2-2 12 TRBV9 - - TGTGCCAGCAGCGTTTTTCCCGGGGAGCTGTTTTTT CASSVFPGELFF
TRBJ1-4 15 TRBV7-9 - - TGTGCCAGCAGCCTTACCGGTTCAACTAATGAAAAACTGTTTTTT CASSLTGSTNEKLFF
TRBJ2-7 14 TRBV6-1 - - TGTGCCAGCAGTGGGTTACAGCCCCCAGGGGAGCAGTACTTC CASSGLQPPGEQYF
TRBJ1-1 13 TRBV19 - - TGTGCCAGTATGGACTTTTTGAACACTGAAGCTTTCTTT CASMDFLNTEAFF